The clone carrying this TCR beta chain appeared a few times. The antigen is undetermined. This sample is drawn from a study of CD8 T cells in ankylosing spondylitis. Study results and caveats: Some motif variants were previously reported in reactive arthritis synovial fluid and blood.

Unmatched junction bases numbered 4, after V lost 5 bases and J lost 2 bases. The CDR3 runs 16 residues. MiXCR, run by TCRdb on the 5' RACE reads, gives a single entry per CDR3 protein. The profile shows approximately 290,000 distinct CDR3 sequences, about a fifth of them singletons. The chain joins TRBV12-3 or TRBV12-4 to TRBJ2-7; 15 nucleotides align to TRBD2. The sequencing input was blood, either unsorted or a sorted T cell fraction (not recorded which). The TCR originated in a female donor with ankylosing spondylitis or in good health (not recorded which). CDR3 region: CASSLGLAGGAYEQYF. DNA of the CDR3: TGTGCCAGCAGTCTCGGACTAGCGGGAGGGGCCTACGAGCAGTACTTC.